One sample yielded the 30 T cell receptor beta chains listed below, sequenced in a study of regulatory T cells in long-lasting Graves disease. Construction of the TCR beta libraries employed iRepertoire HTBI primers in conjunction with Arm-PCR of CDR3 regions. A single record per CDR3 protein comes from TCRdb applying MiXCR to the multiplex PCR reads. The data show a few hundred thousand distinct CDR3 sequences, with around 24% seen just once and approximately 26% held by the top ten. As for time point: persistent/refractory GD, antithyroid drugs over 5 years with positive TRAb. TCR sequences were obtained from RNA taken from PBMCs. Source: peripheral blood mononuclear cells (PBMCs), taken when the disease was refractory, from a patient treated with antithyroid drugs. The receptors were sampled from a female donor with Graves disease.

This clonotype was detected only a few times. The chain uses TRBV6-2 or TRBV6-3 and TRBJ1-1; the D gene is possibly TRBD1 (6 bases). This CDR3 has 17 amino acids. The germline gives CDR1 MNHEY, CDR2 SVGEGT. Trimming cost V 0 bases and J 4 bases, with 18 bases left between them. CDR3 in DNA: TGTGCCAGCAGTTACTCGCGGTTCGGGGGCCGTGGCACTGAAGCTTTCTTT. Translation gives CASSYSRFGGRGTEAFF.

The V and J genes are TRBV10-3 and TRBJ1-2; D is perhaps TRBD1 (5 bases). V was trimmed by 0 bases and J by 6 bases, leaving 14 bases between them. Germline V gene sequence: CDR1 ENHRY, CDR2 SYGVKD. This CDR3 is 15 amino acids long. The CDR3 reads CAISESRGRVDGYTF. DNA of the CDR3: TGTGCCATCAGTGAGTCGAGGGGCAGGGTTGATGGCTACACCTTC.

The gene calls are TRBV6-1 and TRBJ2-7; D uncertain. Germline V gene sequence: CDR1 MNHNS, CDR2 SASEGT. V lost 7 bases, J lost 1 base, and 14 bases lay in between. The CDR3 sequence is 14 residues long. CDR3 bases: TGTGCCAGCATACGGCGGCCGGATTCCTACGAGCAGTACTTC. Its translation: CASIRRPDSYEQYF.

In its sample, this clonotype was seen a few times. V usage is TRBV20-1 and J usage is TRBJ2-7; TRBD2 agrees at 9 bases. The CDR3 consists of 15 residues. The J segment lost 3 bases and the V segment lost 3 bases, leaving 9 bases of the junction unmatched. Germline CDR1 DFQATT, CDR2 SNEGSKA (reference sequence). CDR3 in amino acids: CSARDPLAGSYEQYF. Written as DNA, the CDR3 is TGCAGTGCTAGGGACCCACTAGCGGGTAGCTACGAGCAGTACTTC.

The J gene is TRBJ2-7, the V gene TRBV11-2, with TRBD2 matching over 11 bases. Trimming removed 5 bases from V and 2 bases from J; junction bases left unmatched: 8. The CDR3 totals 16 residues. Germline V CDR1 and CDR2: SGHAT, FQNNGV. The CDR3 spells CASSGISGRAPYEQYF. The CDR3 DNA reads as TGTGCCAGCAGCGGAATTAGCGGGAGGGCCCCCTACGAGCAGTACTTC.

The CDR3 here is CSASRGWDTEAFF. The DNA for the CDR3 is TGCAGTGCTAGTCGGGGGTGGGACACTGAAGCTTTCTTT. The chain couples TRBV20-1 to TRBJ1-1; possibly TRBD1 for D (5 bases). From germline, CDR1 is DFQATT and CDR2 SNEGSKA (reference sequence). CDR3 length: 13 amino acids. V was trimmed by 3 bases and J by 3 bases, leaving 11 bases between them.

Only a few counts were recorded for this clonotype. CDR3 DNA sequence: TGTGCCAGCAGTTTAATAGTCCAGGGTTCCTACGAGCAGTACTTC. This encodes CASSLIVQGSYEQYF. The J gene is TRBJ2-7, the V gene TRBV27; maybe TRBD1 (5 bases). Germline V gene sequence: CDR1 MNHEY, CDR2 SMNVEV (reference sequence). The CDR3 consists of 15 residues. Between the trimmed V and J ends, which lost 2 bases and 1 base, there was a span of 12 bases.

The chain links TRBV5-1 to TRBJ2-2; 11 bases align to TRBD1. The V and J ends lost 0 bases and 4 bases, in that order; junction bases with no gene match: 5. The CDR3 length is 17 residues. Per the germline V gene, CDR1 is SGHRS and CDR2 is YFSETQ. The DNA for the CDR3 is TGCGCCAGCAGCTTGGCCACCGGGACAGGGGGCACCGGGGAGCTGTTTTTT. It is translated as CASSLATGTGGTGELFF.

Regarding this clonotype: This may arise from a read error, as a much more abundant clone is one base away. The chain combines TRBV28 with TRBJ2-7, with D possibly being TRBD1 (5 bases). The germline V gene has CDR1 MDHEN and CDR2 SYDVKM. V was trimmed by 7 bases and J by 6 bases, leaving 19 bases between them. CDR3 length: 14 amino acids. The DNA of the CDR3 is TGTGCCAGCACCATGCCAGGGAATCTCTGCGAGCAGTACTTC. It yields the protein CASTMPGNLCEQYF.

The chain couples TRBV20-1 to TRBJ2-7; D may correspond to TRBD1 or TRBD2 (7 bases each). V was clipped by 7 bases and J by 6 bases, with 16 bases between them. The germline V gene encodes CDR1 DFQATT and CDR2 SNEGSKA (reference sequence). The CDR3 sequence is 12 residues long. Written as DNA, the CDR3 is TGCAGTGTTGGGCAGGGGGAGGGCGAGCAGTACTTC. Protein product: CSVGQGEGEQYF.

The table lists this clonotype with many counts. The chain employs TRBV28 and TRBJ1-1; D gene uncertain. Germline CDR1 reads MDHEN; CDR2 reads SYDVKM. V was pared by 6 bases and J by 3 bases, with 8 bases between. This CDR3 is 12 amino acids long. The CDR3 DNA sequence: TGTGCCAGCAGCCCACGGGACACTGAAGCTTTCTTT. The encoded protein is CASSPRDTEAFF.

The chain combines TRBV2 with TRBJ2-5; weak D call: TRBD1 (6 bases). Germline CDR1 and CDR2: SNHLY and FYNNEI. This CDR3 has 13 amino acids. The V and J ends lost 4 bases and 2 bases respectively, with 8 bases between them. As DNA, the CDR3 is TGTGCCAGCAGTGGGGGGCGACAAGAGACCCAGTACTTC. Residues: CASSGGRQETQYF. The full variable domain, with the rest looked up from reference TRBV2 and TRBJ2-5, is EPEVTQTPSHQVTQMGQEVILRCVPISNHLYFYWYRQILGQKVEFLVSFYNNEISEKSEIFDDQFSVERPDGSNFTLKIRSTKLEDSAMYFCASSGGRQETQYFGPGTRLLVL.

This clonotype came up many times. V usage is TRBV6-2 or TRBV6-3 and J usage is TRBJ1-2, with a weak D call TRBD1 (5 bases). The CDR3 is 14 residues long. Trimming took off 2 bases at V and 2 bases at J, with 9 bases between the two ends. Germline loops: CDR1 MNHEY, CDR2 SVGEGT. CDR3 nucleotide sequence: TGTGCCAGCAGTTACGGGGCAATGAACTATGGCTACACCTTC. Its protein is CASSYGAMNYGYTF.

This clonotype has only a few counts. The rearrangement uses TRBV7-2 and TRBJ1-6; no firm D call. V was cut by 0 bases and J by 0 bases, with 18 bases left in between. The CDR3 extends over 20 amino acids. Germline V gives CDR1 SGHTA, CDR2 FQGNSA. The CDR3 region is CASSLAPIITGSSYNSPLHF. Here the CDR3 DNA reads TGTGCCAGCAGCTTAGCCCCAATTATAACGGGCAGCTCCTATAATTCACCCCTCCACTTT.

V is TRBV19 and J is TRBJ2-4, with 7 bases aligning to TRBD1. CDR1 LNHDA and CDR2 SQIVND come from the germline V gene (reference sequence). After removal of 6 bases from V and 6 bases from J, the junction contained 8 bases not matched to a gene. The CDR3 has 14 amino acids. As DNA, the CDR3 is TGTGCCAGTAGGCCAACAGGGGTGGGAAACATTCAGTACTTC. Protein: CASRPTGVGNIQYF. Full variable domain (rest looked up from reference TRBV19 and TRBJ2-4): DGGITQSPKYLFRKEGQNVTLSCEQNLNHDAMYWYRQDPGQGLRLIYYSQIVNDFQKGDIAEGYSVSREKKESFPLTVTSAQKNPTAFYLCASRPTGVGNIQYFGAGTRLSVL.

With regard to this clonotype: This may be a read error: a much more frequent sequence differs by one nucleotide. The chain combines TRBV6-1 with TRBJ2-7; D gene uncertain. The germline V gene has CDR1 MNHNS and CDR2 SASEGT. V dropped 10 bases and J dropped 6 bases, with 13 bases sitting between them. The CDR3 has 11 amino acids. The CDR3 reads CATEDGCEQYF. For the CDR3, the DNA is TGTGCCACCGAAGACGGCTGCGAGCAGTACTTC.

J is TRBJ2-5 and V is TRBV12-3 or TRBV12-4; possible D gene TRBD1, 6 bases. Trimming removed 7 bases from V and 1 base from J, with 10 bases in between. The CDR3 sequence is 13 residues long. This CDR3 is CASTGQTQETQYF. DNA of the CDR3: TGTGCCAGCACCGGACAGACCCAAGAGACCCAGTACTTC.

In its sample, this clonotype was seen many times. V and J are TRBV6-1 and TRBJ2-7; possible D gene TRBD2, 6 bases. Germline-derived CDR1 and CDR2 are MNHNS and SASEGT. Trimming left V 2 bases short and J 2 bases short, with 16 bases between. The CDR3 extends over 16 amino acids. CDR3 nucleotide sequence: TGTGCCAGCAGTGAAATGGCGGCGGGAAGTACCTACGAGCAGTACTTC. Translation: CASSEMAAGSTYEQYF.

The chain uses TRBV10-3 and TRBJ1-2, with 7 nucleotides matching TRBD1. J lost 3 bases, V lost 3 bases, and 7 bases had no gene match. Germline-derived CDR1 and CDR2 are ENHRY and SYGVKD. The CDR3 is made up of 15 amino acids. The CDR3 region has the DNA TGTGCCATCAGTGATTTCTCAGGGGGGGACTATGGCTACACCTTC. Translated, it gives CAISDFSGGDYGYTF.

The sample holds a few counts of this clonotype. The chain uses TRBV15 and TRBJ2-7; 10 bases agree with TRBD2. The V segment lost 6 bases and the J segment 2 bases; nucleotides outside the gene matches: 4. The CDR3 sequence is 14 residues long. Per germline, CDR1 LNHNV and CDR2 YYDKDF (reference sequence). The CDR3 here is CATRGLAFPYEQYF. The CDR3 nucleotides are TGTGCCACCAGGGGACTAGCGTTCCCCTACGAGCAGTACTTC.

This clonotype was counted at least ten times. The V and J genes are TRBV28 and TRBJ2-5; 8 positions match TRBD1. There are 15 residues in the CDR3. V dropped 6 bases and J dropped 0; count of bases not matched to a gene: 6. CDR1 is MDHEN, CDR2 SYDVKM, per germline. The CDR3: CASSPGQANQETQYF. CDR3 nucleotide sequence: TGTGCCAGCAGCCCGGGACAGGCCAACCAAGAGACCCAGTACTTC.

This clonotype was observed at least ten times. The CDR3 loop is CASSLGQDLQGETQYF. For the CDR3, the DNA is TGTGCCAGTAGCTTAGGACAGGACCTGCAGGGGGAGACCCAGTACTTC. The V gene is TRBV19, the J gene TRBJ2-5, with TRBD1 matching 7 bases. This CDR3 has 16 amino acids. V was pared by 6 bases and J by 5 bases, with 15 bases of the junction left unmatched. CDR1 and CDR2 from the germline V gene are LNHDA and SQIVND (reference sequence).

The J gene is TRBJ2-1, the V gene TRBV9, with 7 bases aligning to TRBD2. Germline assignment: CDR1 SGDLS and CDR2 YYNGEE. Trimming removed 2 bases from V and 6 bases from J; junction bases left unmatched: 5. There are 14 residues in the CDR3. Here the CDR3 DNA reads TGTGCCAGCAGCGTCGGGGGGACTATCAATGAGCAGTTCTTC. Translation gives CASSVGGTINEQFF.

This clonotype was recorded a few times. The chain uses TRBV5-1 and TRBJ1-6; TRBD1 aligns across 9 bases. V shed 6 bases, J shed 7 bases, and the junction held 2 bases outside the gene matches. The CDR3 totals 13 residues. Per the germline V gene, CDR1 is SGHRS and CDR2 is YFSETQ. CDR3 loop: CASTDRGNSPLHF. The CDR3 DNA is TGCGCCAGCACCGACAGGGGGAATTCACCCCTCCACTTT.

In its sample, this clonotype was seen a few times. This chain connects TRBV2 to TRBJ2-3; TRBD2 aligns across 10 bases. The CDR3 has 15 amino acids. J was trimmed by 6 bases and V by 2 bases; bases with no gene match: 5. Germline loops: CDR1 SNHLY, CDR2 FYNNEI. CDR3 bases: TGTGCCAGCAGTGAAAGTCTAGCGGGAGCGGATACGCAGTATTTT. This sequence encodes CASSESLAGADTQYF.

This chain joins TRBV3-1 and TRBJ2-2; 12 nucleotides line up with TRBD2. The CDR3 contains 16 residues. After removal of 3 bases from V and 4 bases from J, the junction contained 3 bases not matched to a gene. Germline V gene data show CDR1 as LGHDT and CDR2 as YNNKEL (reference sequence). The DNA for the CDR3 is TGTGCCAGCAGCCAGACGGGACTAGCGGGCACCGGGGAGCTGTTTTTT. Encoded protein: CASSQTGLAGTGELFF.

This clonotype came up a few times. This CDR3 is CACPRDRGNGYTF. The DNA of the CDR3 is TGTGCCTGCCCTCGGGACAGGGGTAATGGCTACACCTTC. V and J are TRBV30 and TRBJ1-2; 10 nucleotides agree with TRBD1. The germline gives CDR1 GTSNPN, CDR2 SVGIG (reference sequence). After removal of 6 bases from V and 6 bases from J, the junction contained 7 bases not matched to a gene. The length of the CDR3 is 13 residues.

This clonotype was observed a handful of times. This rearrangement joins TRBV19 to TRBJ1-5, with unresolved D. V lost 6 bases and J 6 bases, leaving 9 bases between the germline ends. CDR1 and CDR2 (germline): LNHDA, SQIVND (reference sequence). The CDR3 sequence is 12 residues long. CDR3 in DNA: TGTGCCAGTAGGACACTCGCTCAGCCCCAGCATTTT. This codes for CASRTLAQPQHF.

This clonotype was seen only a few times. This rearrangement joins TRBV13 to TRBJ2-5, with D hard to call. This CDR3 contains 17 residues. In germline, CDR1 is PRHDT, CDR2 FYEKMQ (reference sequence). V was cut by 1 base and J by 2 bases, with 17 bases left in between. The CDR3, as DNA: TGTGCCAGCAGCTTAGACGGTCAGAAAGGCGGTCAAGAGACCCAGTACTTC. It encodes CASSLDGQKGGQETQYF.

V and J are TRBV7-8 and TRBJ1-4; TRBD1 matches 8 bases. The CDR3 runs 15 residues. With 5 bases clipped from V and 3 bases from J, the junction kept 5 bases outside the gene matches. CDR1 is SGHVS and CDR2 is FQNEAQ in the germline V gene. CDR3 sequence: CASSDHRGANEKLFF. For the CDR3, the DNA is TGTGCCAGCAGCGACCACAGGGGGGCTAATGAAAAACTGTTTTTT. Based on the CDR3 plus reference TRBV7-8 and TRBJ1-4, the full variable domain is GAGVSQSPRYKVAKRGQDVALRCDPISGHVSLFWYQQALGQGPEFLTYFQNEAQLDKSGLPSDRFFAERPEGSVSTLKIQRTQQEDSAVYLCASSDHRGANEKLFFGSGTQLSVL.